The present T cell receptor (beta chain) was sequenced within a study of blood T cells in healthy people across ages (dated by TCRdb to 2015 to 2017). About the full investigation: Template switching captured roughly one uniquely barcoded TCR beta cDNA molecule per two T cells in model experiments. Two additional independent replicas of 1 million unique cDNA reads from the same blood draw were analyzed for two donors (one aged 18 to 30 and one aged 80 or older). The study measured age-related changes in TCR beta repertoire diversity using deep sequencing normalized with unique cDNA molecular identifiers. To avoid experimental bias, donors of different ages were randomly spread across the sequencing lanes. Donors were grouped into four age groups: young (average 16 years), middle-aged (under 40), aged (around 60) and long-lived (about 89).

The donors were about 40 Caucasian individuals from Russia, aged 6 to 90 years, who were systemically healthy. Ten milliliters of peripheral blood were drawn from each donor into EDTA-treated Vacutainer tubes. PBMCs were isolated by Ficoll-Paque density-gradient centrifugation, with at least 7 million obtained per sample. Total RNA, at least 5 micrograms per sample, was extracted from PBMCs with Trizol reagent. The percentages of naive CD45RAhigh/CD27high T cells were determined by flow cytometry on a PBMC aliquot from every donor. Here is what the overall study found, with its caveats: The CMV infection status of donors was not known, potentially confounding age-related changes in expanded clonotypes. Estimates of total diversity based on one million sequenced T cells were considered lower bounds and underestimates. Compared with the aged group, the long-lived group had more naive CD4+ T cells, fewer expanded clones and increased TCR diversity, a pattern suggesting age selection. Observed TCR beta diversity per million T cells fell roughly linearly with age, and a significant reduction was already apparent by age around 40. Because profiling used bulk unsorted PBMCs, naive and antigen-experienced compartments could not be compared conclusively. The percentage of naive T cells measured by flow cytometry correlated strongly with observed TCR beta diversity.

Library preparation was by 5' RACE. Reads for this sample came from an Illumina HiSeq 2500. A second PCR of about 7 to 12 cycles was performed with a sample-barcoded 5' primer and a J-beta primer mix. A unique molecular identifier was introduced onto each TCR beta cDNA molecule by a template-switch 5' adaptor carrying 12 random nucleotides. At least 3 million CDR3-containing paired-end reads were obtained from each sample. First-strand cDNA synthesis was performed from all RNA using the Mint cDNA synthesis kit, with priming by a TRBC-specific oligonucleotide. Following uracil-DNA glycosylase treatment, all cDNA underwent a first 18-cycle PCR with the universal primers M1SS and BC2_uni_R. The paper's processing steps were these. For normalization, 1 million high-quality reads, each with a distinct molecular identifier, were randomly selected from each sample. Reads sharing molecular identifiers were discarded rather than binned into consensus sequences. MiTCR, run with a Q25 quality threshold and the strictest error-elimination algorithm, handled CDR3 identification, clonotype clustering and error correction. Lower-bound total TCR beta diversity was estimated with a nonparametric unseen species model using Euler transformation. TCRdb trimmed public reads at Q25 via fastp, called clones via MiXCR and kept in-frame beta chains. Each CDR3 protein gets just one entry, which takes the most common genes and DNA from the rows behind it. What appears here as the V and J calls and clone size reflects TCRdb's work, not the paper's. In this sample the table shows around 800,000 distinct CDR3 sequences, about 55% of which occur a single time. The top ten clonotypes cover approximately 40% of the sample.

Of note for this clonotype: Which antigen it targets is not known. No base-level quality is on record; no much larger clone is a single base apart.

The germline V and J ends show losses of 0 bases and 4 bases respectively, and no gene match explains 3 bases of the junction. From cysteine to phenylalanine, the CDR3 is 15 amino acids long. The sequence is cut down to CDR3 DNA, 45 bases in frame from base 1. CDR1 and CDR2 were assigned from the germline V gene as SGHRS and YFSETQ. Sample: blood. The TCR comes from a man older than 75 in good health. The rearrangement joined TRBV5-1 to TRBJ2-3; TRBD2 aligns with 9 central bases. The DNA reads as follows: TGCGCCAGCAGCTTGGAGCGGGGGGCGGCAGATACGCAGTATTTT. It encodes CASSLERGAADTQYF.